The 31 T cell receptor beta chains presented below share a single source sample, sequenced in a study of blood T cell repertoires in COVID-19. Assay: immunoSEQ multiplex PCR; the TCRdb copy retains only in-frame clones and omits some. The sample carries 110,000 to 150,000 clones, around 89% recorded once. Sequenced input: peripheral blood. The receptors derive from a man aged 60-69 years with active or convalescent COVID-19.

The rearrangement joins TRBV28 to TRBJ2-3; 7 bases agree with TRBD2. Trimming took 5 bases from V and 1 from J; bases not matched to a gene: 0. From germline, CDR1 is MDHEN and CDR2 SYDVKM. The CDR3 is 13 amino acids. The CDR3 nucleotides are TGTGCCAGCAGTACTAGCGGCACAGATACGCAGTATTTT. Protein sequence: CASSTSGTDTQYF. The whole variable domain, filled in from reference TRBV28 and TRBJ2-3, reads DVKVTQSSRYLVKRTGEKVFLECVQDMDHENMFWYRQDPGLGLRLIYFSYDVKMKEKGDIPEGYSVSREKKERFSLILESASTNQTSMYLCASSTSGTDTQYFGPGTRLTVL.

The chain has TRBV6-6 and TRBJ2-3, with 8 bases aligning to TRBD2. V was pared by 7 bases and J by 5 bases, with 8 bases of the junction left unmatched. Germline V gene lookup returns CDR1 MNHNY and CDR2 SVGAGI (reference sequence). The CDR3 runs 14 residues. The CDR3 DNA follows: TGTGCCAGCACCAAGCGGGAGTCCGGAGATACGCAGTATTTT. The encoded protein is CASTKRESGDTQYF.

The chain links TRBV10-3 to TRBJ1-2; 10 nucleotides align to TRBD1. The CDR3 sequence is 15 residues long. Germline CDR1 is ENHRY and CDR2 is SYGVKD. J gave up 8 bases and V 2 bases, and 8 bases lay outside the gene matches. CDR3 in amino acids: CAISEATGGVGGYTF. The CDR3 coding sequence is TGTGCCATCAGTGAGGCGACAGGGGGCGTAGGAGGCTACACCTTC.

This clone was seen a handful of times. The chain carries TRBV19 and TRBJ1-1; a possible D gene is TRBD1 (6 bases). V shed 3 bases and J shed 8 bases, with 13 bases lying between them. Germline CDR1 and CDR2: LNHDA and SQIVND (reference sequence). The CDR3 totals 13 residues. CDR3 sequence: CASSIDLDREAFF. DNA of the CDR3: TGTGCCAGTAGTATCGACCTGGACAGAGAAGCTTTCTTT. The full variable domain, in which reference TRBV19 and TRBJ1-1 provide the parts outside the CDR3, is DGGITQSPKYLFRKEGQNVTLSCEQNLNHDAMYWYRQDPGQGLRLIYYSQIVNDFQKGDIAEGYSVSREKKESFPLTVTSAQKNPTAFYLCASSIDLDREAFFGQGTRLTVV.

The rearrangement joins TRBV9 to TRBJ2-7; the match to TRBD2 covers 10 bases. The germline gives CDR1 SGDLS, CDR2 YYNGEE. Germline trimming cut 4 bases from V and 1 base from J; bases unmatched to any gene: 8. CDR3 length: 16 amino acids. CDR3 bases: TGTGCCAGCAGCCCCAGGGCTAGCGGGAGATCCTACGAGCAGTACTTC. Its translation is CASSPRASGRSYEQYF.

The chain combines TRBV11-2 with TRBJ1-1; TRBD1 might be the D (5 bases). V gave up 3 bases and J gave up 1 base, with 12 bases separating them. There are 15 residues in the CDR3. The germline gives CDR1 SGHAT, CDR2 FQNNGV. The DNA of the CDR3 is TGTGCCAGCAGCTTCGCCTTGACAGCGAACACTGAAGCTTTCTTT. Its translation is CASSFALTANTEAFF.

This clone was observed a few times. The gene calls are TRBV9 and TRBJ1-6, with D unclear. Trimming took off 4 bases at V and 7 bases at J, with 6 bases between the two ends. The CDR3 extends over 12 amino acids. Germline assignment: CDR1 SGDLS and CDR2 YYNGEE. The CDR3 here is CASSPENSPLHF. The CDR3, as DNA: TGTGCCAGCAGCCCTGAGAATTCACCCCTCCACTTT. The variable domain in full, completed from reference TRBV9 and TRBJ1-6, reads DSGVTQTPKHLITATGQRVTLRCSPRSGDLSVYWYQQSLDQGLQFLIQYYNGEERAKGNILERFSAQQFPDLHSELNLSSLELGDSALYFCASSPENSPLHFGNGTRLTVT.

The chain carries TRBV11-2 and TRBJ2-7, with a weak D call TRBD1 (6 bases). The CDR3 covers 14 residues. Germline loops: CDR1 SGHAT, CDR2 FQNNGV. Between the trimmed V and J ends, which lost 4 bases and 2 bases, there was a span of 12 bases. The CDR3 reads CASSSPTGAYEQYF. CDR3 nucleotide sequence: TGTGCCAGCAGCTCCCCGACAGGCGCCTACGAGCAGTACTTC.

The CDR3 reads CATSDFGSPQHF. Written as DNA, the CDR3 is TGTGCCACCAGTGATTTTGGGAGCCCCCAGCATTTT. The chain is built from TRBV24-1 and TRBJ1-5; D ambiguous. The CDR3 totals 12 residues. Germline loops: CDR1 KGHDR, CDR2 SFDVKD. The V end was cut by 1 base, the J end by 10 bases, with 7 bases between.

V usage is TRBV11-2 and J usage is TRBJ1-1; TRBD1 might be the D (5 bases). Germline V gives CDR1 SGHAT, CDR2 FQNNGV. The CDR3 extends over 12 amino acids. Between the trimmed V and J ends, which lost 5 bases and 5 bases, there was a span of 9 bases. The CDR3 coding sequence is TGTGCCAGCAGCCGACAGATGACTGAAGCTTTCTTT. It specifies CASSRQMTEAFF.

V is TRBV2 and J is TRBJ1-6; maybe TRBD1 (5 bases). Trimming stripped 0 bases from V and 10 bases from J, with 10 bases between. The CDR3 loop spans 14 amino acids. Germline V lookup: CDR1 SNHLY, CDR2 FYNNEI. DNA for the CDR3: TGTGCCAGCAGTGAAGCGCCTAGGGGCTCACCCCTCCACTTT. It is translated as CASSEAPRGSPLHF.

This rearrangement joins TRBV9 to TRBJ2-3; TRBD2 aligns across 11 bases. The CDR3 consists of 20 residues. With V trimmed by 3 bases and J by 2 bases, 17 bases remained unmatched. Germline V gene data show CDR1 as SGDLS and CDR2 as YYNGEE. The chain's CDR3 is CASSANSLAGGWGPTDTQYF. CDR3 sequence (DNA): TGTGCCAGCAGCGCCAATTCTCTAGCGGGAGGTTGGGGGCCCACAGATACGCAGTATTTT.

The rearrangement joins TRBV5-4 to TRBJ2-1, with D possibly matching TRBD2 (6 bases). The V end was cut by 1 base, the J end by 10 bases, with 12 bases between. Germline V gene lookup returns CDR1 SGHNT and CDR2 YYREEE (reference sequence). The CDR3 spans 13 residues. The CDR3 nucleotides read TGTGCCAGCAGCTTGTCCTCGGAGGGGGAGCAGTTCTTC. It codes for CASSLSSEGEQFF.

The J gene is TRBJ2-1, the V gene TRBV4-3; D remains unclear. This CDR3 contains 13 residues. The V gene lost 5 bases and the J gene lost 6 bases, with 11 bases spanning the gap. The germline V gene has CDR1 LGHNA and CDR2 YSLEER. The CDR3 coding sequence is TGCGCCAGCAGCAGAACAGACCTCAATGAGCAGTTCTTC. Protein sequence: CASSRTDLNEQFF.

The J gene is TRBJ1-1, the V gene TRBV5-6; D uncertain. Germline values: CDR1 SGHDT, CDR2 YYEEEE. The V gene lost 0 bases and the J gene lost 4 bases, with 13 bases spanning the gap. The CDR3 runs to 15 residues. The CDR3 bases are TGTGCCAGCAGCTTGGAGTATACCTTTAGCACTGAAGCTTTCTTT. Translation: CASSLEYTFSTEAFF.

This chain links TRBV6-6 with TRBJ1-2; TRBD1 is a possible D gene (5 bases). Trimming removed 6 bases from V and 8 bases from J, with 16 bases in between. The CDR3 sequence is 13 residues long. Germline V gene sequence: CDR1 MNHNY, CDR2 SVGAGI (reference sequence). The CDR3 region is CASSPGGGGGYTF. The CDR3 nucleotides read TGTGCCAGCAGCCCCGGGGGGGGAGGGGGCTACACCTTC.

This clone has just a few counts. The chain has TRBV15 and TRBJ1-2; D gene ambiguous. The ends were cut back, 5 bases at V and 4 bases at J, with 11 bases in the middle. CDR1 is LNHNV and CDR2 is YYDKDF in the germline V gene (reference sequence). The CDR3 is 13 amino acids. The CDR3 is CATSPSAGYGYTF. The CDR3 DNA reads TGTGCCACCAGCCCCTCGGCGGGCTATGGCTACACCTTC.

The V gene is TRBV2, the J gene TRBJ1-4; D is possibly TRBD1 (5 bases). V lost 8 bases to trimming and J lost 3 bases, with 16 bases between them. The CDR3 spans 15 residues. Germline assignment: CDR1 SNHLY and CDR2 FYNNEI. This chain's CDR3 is CASGGTGTPNEKLFF. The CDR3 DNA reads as TGTGCCAGCGGGGGGACCGGGACGCCTAATGAAAAACTGTTTTTT.

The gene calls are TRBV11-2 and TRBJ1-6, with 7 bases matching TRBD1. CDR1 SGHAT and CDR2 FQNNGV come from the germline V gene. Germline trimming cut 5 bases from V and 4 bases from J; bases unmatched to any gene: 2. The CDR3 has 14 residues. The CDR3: CASSPGQYNSPLHF. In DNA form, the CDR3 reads TGTGCCAGCAGCCCGGGACAGTATAATTCACCCCTCCACTTT.

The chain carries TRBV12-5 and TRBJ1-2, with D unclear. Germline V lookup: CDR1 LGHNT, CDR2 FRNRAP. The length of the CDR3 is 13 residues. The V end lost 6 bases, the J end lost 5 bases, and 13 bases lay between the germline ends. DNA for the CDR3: TGTGCTAGTGGCTTGATAGGAGCGTATGGCTACACCTTC. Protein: CASGLIGAYGYTF.

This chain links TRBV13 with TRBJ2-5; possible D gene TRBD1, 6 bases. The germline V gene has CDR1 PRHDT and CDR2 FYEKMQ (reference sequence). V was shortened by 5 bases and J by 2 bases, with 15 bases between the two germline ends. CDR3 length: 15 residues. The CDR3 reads CASSHTGTPQETQYF. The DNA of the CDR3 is TGTGCCAGCAGCCATACCGGGACACCACAAGAGACCCAGTACTTC.

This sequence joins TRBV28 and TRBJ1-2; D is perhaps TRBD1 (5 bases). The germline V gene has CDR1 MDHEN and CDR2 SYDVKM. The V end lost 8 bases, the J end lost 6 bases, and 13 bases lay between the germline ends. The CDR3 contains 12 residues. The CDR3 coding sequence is TGTGCCAGCTATCAGGGCAGGGATGGCTACACCTTC. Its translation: CASYQGRDGYTF.

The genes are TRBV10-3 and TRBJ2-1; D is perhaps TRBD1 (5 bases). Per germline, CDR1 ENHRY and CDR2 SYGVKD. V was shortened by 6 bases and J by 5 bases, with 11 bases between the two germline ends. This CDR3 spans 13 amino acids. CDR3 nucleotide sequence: TGTGCCATCAGGTCCACAGGTCACAATGAGCAGTTCTTC. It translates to CAIRSTGHNEQFF.

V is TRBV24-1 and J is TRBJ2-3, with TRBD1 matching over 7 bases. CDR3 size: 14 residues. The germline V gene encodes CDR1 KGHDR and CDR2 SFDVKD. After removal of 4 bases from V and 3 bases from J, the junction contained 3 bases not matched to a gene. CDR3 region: CATSETGATDTQYF. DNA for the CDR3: TGTGCCACCAGTGAAACAGGGGCGACAGATACGCAGTATTTT.

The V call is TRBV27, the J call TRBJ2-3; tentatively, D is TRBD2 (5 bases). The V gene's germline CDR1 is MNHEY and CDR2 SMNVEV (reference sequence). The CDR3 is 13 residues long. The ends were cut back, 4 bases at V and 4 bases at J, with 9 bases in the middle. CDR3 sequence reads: CASSWKAADTQYF. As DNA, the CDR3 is TGTGCCAGCAGTTGGAAAGCGGCAGATACGCAGTATTTT.

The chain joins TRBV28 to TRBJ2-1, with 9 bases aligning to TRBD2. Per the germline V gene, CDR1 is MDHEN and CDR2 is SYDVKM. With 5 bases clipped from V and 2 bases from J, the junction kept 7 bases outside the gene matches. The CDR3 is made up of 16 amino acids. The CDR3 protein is CASSPPSGRTYNEQFF. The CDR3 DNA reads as TGTGCCAGCAGTCCCCCCAGCGGGAGGACCTACAATGAGCAGTTCTTC.

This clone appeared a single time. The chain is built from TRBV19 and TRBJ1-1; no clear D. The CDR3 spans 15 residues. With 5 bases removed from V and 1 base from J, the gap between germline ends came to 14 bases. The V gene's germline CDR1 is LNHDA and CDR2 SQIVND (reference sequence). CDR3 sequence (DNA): TGTGCCAGTAGTCGGCAGGCAGCGGGGAACACTGAAGCTTTCTTT. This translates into CASSRQAAGNTEAFF.

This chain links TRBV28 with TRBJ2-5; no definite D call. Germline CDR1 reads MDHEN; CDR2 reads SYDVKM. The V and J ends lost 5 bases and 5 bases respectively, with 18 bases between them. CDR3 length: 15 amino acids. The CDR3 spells CASSPPSPTRETQYF. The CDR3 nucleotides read TGTGCCAGCAGTCCCCCCTCCCCCACGAGGGAGACCCAGTACTTC.

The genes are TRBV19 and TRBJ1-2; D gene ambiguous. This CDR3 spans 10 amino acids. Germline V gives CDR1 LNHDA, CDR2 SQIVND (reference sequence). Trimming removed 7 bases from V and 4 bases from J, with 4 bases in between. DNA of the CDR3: TGTGCCAGTATTCTCTATGGCTACACCTTC. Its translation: CASILYGYTF.

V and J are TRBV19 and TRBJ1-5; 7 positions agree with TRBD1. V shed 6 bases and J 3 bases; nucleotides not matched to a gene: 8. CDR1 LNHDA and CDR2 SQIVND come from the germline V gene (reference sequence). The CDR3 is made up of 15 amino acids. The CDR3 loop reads CASSLDRANNQPQHF. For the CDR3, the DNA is TGTGCCAGTAGCCTCGACAGGGCAAACAATCAGCCCCAGCATTTT.

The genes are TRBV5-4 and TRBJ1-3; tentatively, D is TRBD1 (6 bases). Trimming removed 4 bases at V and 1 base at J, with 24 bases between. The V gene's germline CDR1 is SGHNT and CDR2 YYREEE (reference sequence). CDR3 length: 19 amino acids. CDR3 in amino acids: CASSPMPMGGAGSGNTIYF. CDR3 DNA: TGTGCCAGCAGCCCCATGCCGATGGGGGGGGCAGGTTCTGGAAACACCATATATTTT.